This TCR beta chain was recorded in a study of T cells after posttransplantation cyclophosphamide. Study-wide findings and caveats: Recipient CMV seropositivity and CMV reactivation strongly tracked TRB clonality. TRB overlap between skin or GI tissue T cells and blood was limited. Donor-recipient repertoire similarity was low at 1-2 months, rising over year one.

Profiling relied on immunoSEQ multiplex PCR, and the TCRdb table lists in-frame clones only, not all of them. This sample comprises 2,500 to 3,500 clones, none seen once only. A marrow graft followed busulfan-fludarabine conditioning, with cyclophosphamide on days +3 and +4. This clone is medium-sized (0.01 to 0.1%) in the sample. Antigen specificity is unknown. CDR3 length equals 15 residues. V gave up 5 bases and J gave up 1 base; unmatched junction bases: 7. Per germline, CDR1 MNHNY and CDR2 SVGAGI (reference sequence). The material sequenced was PBMCs, taken after allogeneic stem cell transplant with posttransplant cyclophosphamide. This receptor was taken from a female patient in her fifties or sixties who received an allogeneic stem cell transplant from a related donor, was CMV-positive, and had no GVHD. The graft donor may have given rise to some T cells. This chain uses TRBV6-6 with TRBJ1-1, with TRBD1 matching over 7 bases. CDR3 amino acids: CASSTRQGPNTEAFF. CDR3 coding DNA: TGTGCCAGCAGTACTCGACAGGGCCCGAACACTGAAGCTTTCTTT.